The 12 T cell receptor beta chains given below trace back to one sample, sequenced in a study of shared clonotypes between healthy human individuals. TCRdb keeps only in-frame clones here, not all; method: immunoSEQ multiplex PCR. The sample carries 2 million to 3 million clones, roughly 93% recorded once. Sequencing used naive CD4+ T cells from PBMCs. The subset: CD45RA+ positively selected. The receptors were gathered from a man younger than 35 in good health. Some clones in this sample may be carry-over from other donors' samples.

CDR3: CASSLEPPFPEQYF. DNA of the CDR3: TGCGCCAGCAGCTTGGAGCCTCCGTTCCCCGAGCAGTACTTC. The rearrangement uses TRBV5-1 and TRBJ2-7; D gene unclear. CDR3 length: 14 residues. CDR1 SGHRS and CDR2 YFSETQ come from the germline V gene. V gave up 0 bases and J gave up 6 bases, with 13 bases separating them.

The chain combines TRBV4-2 with TRBJ2-2; D ambiguous. V dropped 0 bases and J dropped 9 bases, with 17 bases sitting between them. Germline lookup yields CDR1 LGHNA and CDR2 YNFKEQ. This CDR3 comprises 16 residues. The CDR3: CASSQDDLGNGRELFF. CDR3 DNA: TGTGCCAGCAGCCAAGATGACTTGGGTAATGGGCGGGAGCTGTTTTTT.

A note on this clone: The same CDR3 can be traced to other DNA sequences in this sample. This sequence joins TRBV18 and TRBJ2-1; D uncertain. CDR1 and CDR2 from the germline V gene are KGHSH and LQKENI. The CDR3 is 11 residues long. The V and J ends lost 3 bases and 8 bases respectively, with 5 bases between them. Here the CDR3 reads CASSPFDEQFF. The CDR3 coding sequence is TGTGCCAGCTCACCTTTCGATGAGCAGTTCTTC.

This chain uses TRBV21-1 with TRBJ2-7; the D call of TRBD2 is as the table states it, not checked on the DNA. TRBV21-1 counts as a pseudogene. The CDR3 has 15 residues. DNA of the CDR3: TGTGCCAGCAGCCCCCGGGGGGGCAGCTCCTACGAGCAGTACTTC. It yields the protein CASSPRGGSSYEQYF.

The chain employs TRBV27 and TRBJ2-6; D gene uncertain. The CDR3 has 12 residues. V lost 9 bases and J lost 0, with 3 bases in between. Germline V gives CDR1 MNHEY, CDR2 SMNVEV (reference sequence). This chain's CDR3 is CARNSGANVLTF. CDR3 nucleotide sequence: TGTGCCAGGAACTCTGGGGCCAACGTCCTGACTTTC.

The genes are TRBV29-1 and TRBJ1-1; TRBD1 might be the D (6 bases). The CDR3 loop spans 16 amino acids. Germline V lookup: CDR1 SQVTM, CDR2 ANQGSEA. V gave up 0 bases and J gave up 6 bases, with 20 bases separating them. CDR3 protein: CSVEDPSERGISEAFF. As DNA, the CDR3 is TGCAGCGTTGAAGATCCTTCAGAAAGGGGGATATCTGAAGCTTTCTTT.

This clone was seen a single time. The chain has TRBV25-1 and TRBJ2-7; 10 bases line up with TRBD1. The CDR3 contains 15 residues. V dropped 5 bases and J dropped 2; count of bases not matched to a gene: 6. CDR1 and CDR2 (germline): MGHDK, SYGVNS. As DNA, the CDR3 is TGTGCCAGCAGTCCACCGGGACAGGGGACCTACGAGCAGTACTTC. This sequence encodes CASSPPGQGTYEQYF.

Points on this clone: The sample holds other DNA sequences that translate to the same CDR3. The V and J genes are TRBV6-5 and TRBJ1-2; unclear D gene. The CDR3 loop spans 13 amino acids. Trimming took off 4 bases at V and 0 bases at J, with 6 bases between the two ends. The germline gives CDR1 MNHEY, CDR2 SVGAGI. Here the CDR3 DNA reads TGTGCCAGCAGTTTCGGAGCTAACTATGGCTACACCTTC. This translates into CASSFGANYGYTF.

This chain's CDR3 is CASSLDPGANYGYTF. The DNA of the CDR3 is TGTGCCAGCAGCTTAGACCCCGGTGCTAACTATGGCTACACCTTC. The chain links TRBV7-9 to TRBJ1-2; D call uncertain. The CDR3 runs 15 residues. Between the trimmed V and J ends, which lost 1 base and 0 bases, there was a span of 9 bases. CDR1 and CDR2 from the germline V gene are SEHNR and FQNEAQ (reference sequence).

The CDR3 spells CASSPGNLFQPQHF. CDR3 nucleotide sequence: TGTGCCAGCAGCCCTGGGAACCTATTTCAGCCCCAGCATTTT. This chain joins TRBV6-5 and TRBJ1-5, with D hard to call. CDR3 length equals 14 residues. The V gene's germline CDR1 is MNHEY and CDR2 SVGAGI. V was clipped by 6 bases and J by 6 bases, with 15 bases between them.

The genes are TRBV25-1 and TRBJ1-2, with no clear D. The CDR3 covers 16 residues. The V and J ends lost 4 bases and 8 bases respectively, with 23 bases between them. The germline gives CDR1 MGHDK, CDR2 SYGVNS. The CDR3 here is CASSASGSRSSSGYTF. In DNA form, the CDR3 reads TGTGCCAGCAGTGCGTCCGGCTCCCGAAGCTCATCCGGCTACACCTTC.

CDR3 sequence reads: CASSSLAGTGEAFF. The CDR3 nucleotides are TGTGCCAGCAGCTCACTCGCCGGGACCGGTGAAGCTTTCTTT. This chain connects TRBV7-6 to TRBJ1-1, with D possibly being TRBD1 (5 bases). Germline V gene lookup returns CDR1 SGHVS and CDR2 FNYEAQ. Between the trimmed V and J ends, which lost 4 bases and 7 bases, there was a span of 16 bases. The CDR3 covers 14 residues.